What follows is one T cell receptor (beta chain) and its context. Trimming cost V 3 bases and J 11 bases, with 16 bases left between them. Germline CDR1 reads SGHTA; CDR2 reads FQGNSA. CDR3 length: 13 residues. The sample comes from a study of tumor-infiltrating lymphocytes in oesophageal squamous cell carcinoma. TCRdb used MiXCR to reprocess the PCR reads, holding one entry per CDR3 protein. This table has around 19,000 distinct CDR3 sequences, roughly 40% appearing once. J is TRBJ2-5 and V is TRBV7-2, with no clear D. The clonotype originates from a female donor with esophageal squamous cell carcinoma. Sequencing was performed on normal esophageal tissue next to the tumor. The CDR3 reads CASSLRAWDTQYF. As DNA, the CDR3 is TGTGCCAGCAGCTTGAGAGCCTGGGATACGCAGTACTTC. Variable domain in full (rest from reference TRBV7-2 and TRBJ2-5): GAGVSQSPSNKVTEKGKDVELRCDPISGHTALYWYRQSLGQGLEFLIYFQGNSAPDKSGLPSDRFSAERTGGSVSTLTIQRTQQEDSAVYLCASSLRAWDTQYFGPGTRLLVL.